This T cell receptor (beta chain) comes out of a study of a mutant IDH1 vaccine in newly diagnosed glioma. Overall study: The earlier regimen, radiotherapy, temozolomide, or both, was most often both.

Described time point: baseline, week 1 (first vaccination visit). Treatment specified: pre-vaccination baseline after standard-of-care therapy. The donors' diagnosis was new WHO grade 3 or 4 astrocytoma that was IDH1-mutant and ATRX-lost. The assay was immunoSEQ multiplex PCR, and TCRdb's table has in-frame clones only and misses some. The sample yields some 51,000 clones, 65% to 80% seen once. The germline CDR1 and CDR2 sequences are LGHNA and YNFKEQ. This CDR3 has 15 residues. V was cut by 1 base and J by 6 bases, with 12 bases left in between. The chain uses TRBV4-2 and TRBJ1-4; TRBD1 is a possible D gene (5 bases). This clonotype was sampled from a woman between 35 and 50 years old with glioma. Source: PBMCs, taken from a glioma patient treated with radiotherapy, temozolomide or both. CDR3 in amino acids: CASSQARGGDEKLFF. In nucleotides, the CDR3 is TGTGCCAGCAGCCAAGCGAGGGGCGGGGATGAAAAACTGTTTTTT.